This TCR beta chain is drawn from a study of shared clonotypes between healthy human individuals. Germline-derived CDR1 and CDR2 are SGHTA and FQGNSA. V was trimmed by 5 bases and J by 3 bases, leaving 20 bases between them. The CDR3 covers 16 residues. A note on this clone: The antigen is unknown.

Profiled with immunoSEQ multiplex PCR; TCRdb holds only in-frame clones, not every one. The sample includes 400,000 to 600,000 clones, 70% to 80% of them seen just once. Study-level findings and limits: Sampling involved blood alone; tissue repertoires likely differ.

The chain combines TRBV7-2 with TRBJ2-7, with D possibly matching TRBD2 (7 bases). The sequenced material came from PBMCs. The TCR sequence derives from a woman aged 40 to 50 in good health. Some clones in this sample may be carry-over from other donors' samples. DNA of the CDR3: TGTGCCAGCAGCCCCGCGGGGGCAGGGTTGGACTACGAGCAGTACTTC. Translated: CASSPAGAGLDYEQYF.